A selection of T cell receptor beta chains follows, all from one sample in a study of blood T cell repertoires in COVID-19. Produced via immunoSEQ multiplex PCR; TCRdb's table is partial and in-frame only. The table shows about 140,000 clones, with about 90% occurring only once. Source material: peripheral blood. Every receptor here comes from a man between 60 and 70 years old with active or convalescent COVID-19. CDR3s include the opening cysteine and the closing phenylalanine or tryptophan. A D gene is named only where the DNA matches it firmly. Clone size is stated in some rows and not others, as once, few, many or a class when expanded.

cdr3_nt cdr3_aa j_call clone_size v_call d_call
TGCGCCAGCAGCACTCTAGCGTCGAACACCGGGGAGCTGTTTTTT CASSTLASNTGELFF TRBJ2-2 . TRBV5-1 .
TGTGCCAGCAGCCTAGATTCGGGTAGCAATCAGCCCCAGCATTTT CASSLDSGSNQPQHF TRBJ1-5 . TRBV9 .
TGTGCCACAGCCACAGGGGGCCGAAATTACAATGAGCAGTTCTTC CATATGGRNYNEQFF TRBJ2-1 . TRBV24-1 TRBD1
TGTGCCAGCAGTTACTGGCAGGGGGCAGGGGATACGCAGTATTTT CASSYWQGAGDTQYF TRBJ2-3 . TRBV6-5 TRBD1
TGCGCCAGCAGCCAACCTCTAGCGGGAGACCTAGCCAAAAACATTCAGTACTTC CASSQPLAGDLAKNIQYF TRBJ2-4 . TRBV4-1 TRBD2
TGCGCCAGCAGCCCGGCCGGACTCCTCGACGAGCAGTACTTC CASSPAGLLDEQYF TRBJ2-7 . TRBV4-1 .
TGTGCCAGCAGTTTATCTCCCAGGGGAAGCAATCAGCCCCAGCATTTT CASSLSPRGSNQPQHF TRBJ1-5 . TRBV28 .
TGTGCCAGCAGCTTGTACCACCTACGAGAGCAGTACTTC CASSLYHLREQYF TRBJ2-7 . TRBV5-5 .
TGTGCCTCCCATTACCGCGGGAGTGCGACTGAAGCTTTCTTT CASHYRGSATEAFF TRBJ1-1 once TRBV19 .
TGTGCCAGCAGCCGCATTGGACAGGGGGACACTGAAGCTTTCTTT CASSRIGQGDTEAFF TRBJ1-1 . TRBV5-4 TRBD1
TGTGCCAGCAGGGTCGCGACTGTGGGGGGTGGCAATCAGCCCCAGCATTTT CASRVATVGGGNQPQHF TRBJ1-5 . TRBV27 .
TGTGCCAGCAGTTTAAGAGGGAGGGCGACAGATACGCAGTATTTT CASSLRGRATDTQYF TRBJ2-3 . TRBV27 TRBD2
TGCGCCAGCAGCCCGAGGGTTTTGGATAATTCACCCCTCCACTTT CASSPRVLDNSPLHF TRBJ1-6 . TRBV4-3 .
TGTGCCAGCAGTGAGGCTCCTAGCACAGATACGCAGTATTTT CASSEAPSTDTQYF TRBJ2-3 . TRBV2 .
TGTGCCAGCAGCTTACGGTGGGGTAACCAGGGGGTAGACAATGAGCAGTTCTTC CASSLRWGNQGVDNEQFF TRBJ2-1 . TRBV11-3 TRBD1
TGTGCCAGCACAAACCGGAGAGGGGGCGACGAGCAGTACTTC CASTNRRGGDEQYF TRBJ2-7 . TRBV5-6 TRBD1
TGTGCCACCAGTGAAACAGGGATTTATCAGCCCCAGCATTTT CATSETGIYQPQHF TRBJ1-5 . TRBV24-1 .
TGTGCCAGCAGCCCTACCGGGACAGGGAATGAAAAACTGTTTTTT CASSPTGTGNEKLFF TRBJ1-4 . TRBV28 TRBD1
TGCGCCAGCAGCCCGCGCGGAGGCTGGGAGACCCAGTACTTC CASSPRGGWETQYF TRBJ2-5 . TRBV5-1 .
TGTGCCAGCAGCCAAGTGGGGACTAGCTCCTACAATGAGCAGTTCTTC CASSQVGTSSYNEQFF TRBJ2-1 . TRBV3-1/TRBV3-2 TRBD2
TGCGCCAGCAGCCCGGGAAAGCGACAGGGGGCCTACGAGCAGTACTTC CASSPGKRQGAYEQYF TRBJ2-7 few TRBV5-1 TRBD1
TGTGCCATCAGGGGACAGGGGTTGAACACTGAAGCTTTCTTT CAIRGQGLNTEAFF TRBJ1-1 . TRBV10-3 TRBD1
TGTGCCAGCAGCTTAGGTACAGTAAACGCCGGGGAGCTGTTTTTT CASSLGTVNAGELFF TRBJ2-2 . TRBV7-9 .
TGTGCCAGCAGCGGAATGGGACAGGGAAATTCACCCCTCCACTTT CASSGMGQGNSPLHF TRBJ1-6 . TRBV13 TRBD1
TGTGCCTGGAGTCCATCCCGGACAGGGCGTGAAAAACTGTTTTTT CAWSPSRTGREKLFF TRBJ1-4 . TRBV30 TRBD1
TGTGCCAGCTCACCAGGACAATGGGGAAGGGGCAATCAGCCCCAGCATTTT CASSPGQWGRGNQPQHF TRBJ1-5 . TRBV18 .
TGTGCCAGCAGTTACTCGTCAGGGGGCACTGAAGCTTTCTTT CASSYSSGGTEAFF TRBJ1-1 . TRBV6-5 TRBD1
TGTGCCAGCAGCTTCTTCCGGGATCGCGAGCAGTACTTC CASSFFRDREQYF TRBJ2-7 . TRBV7-8 .
TGTGCCAGTAGCCCCCGGGACAGGGGCGGCTATGGCTACACCTTC CASSPRDRGGYGYTF TRBJ1-2 . TRBV19 TRBD1
TGTGCCAGCAGTCATGCGACACCGAACACTGAAGCTTTCTTT CASSHATPNTEAFF TRBJ1-1 few TRBV28 .
TGTGCCAGCAGCTCGACCGGACTAGCGGGAGACACCCAGTACTTC CASSSTGLAGDTQYF TRBJ2-5 . TRBV7-3 TRBD2
TGTGCCAGCTCACCGGACAGGAAGAACACTGAAGCTTTCTTT CASSPDRKNTEAFF TRBJ1-1 few TRBV18 TRBD1
TGTGCCAGTAGTATAGTAGCGGGACCGGCCGGGGAGCTGTTTTTT CASSIVAGPAGELFF TRBJ2-2 . TRBV19 TRBD2
TGTGCCAGCAGTACGGGACTAGCGGGGGTTACGCAGTATTTT CASSTGLAGVTQYF TRBJ2-3 . TRBV27 TRBD2
TGTGCCAGCAGGGGGGGGACAGGGCTCTACGAGCAGTACTTC CASRGGTGLYEQYF TRBJ2-7 . TRBV6-4 TRBD1
TGTGCCAGCAGCCCCCGACCGACAGGGCCGAACACTGAAGCTTTCTTT CASSPRPTGPNTEAFF TRBJ1-1 . TRBV9 TRBD1
TGTGCCAGCAGCCCCCGAGGGGGTATCACTGAAGCTTTCTTT CASSPRGGITEAFF TRBJ1-1 . TRBV3-1/TRBV3-2 .
TGTGCCAGCAGTGTCGGGACAGGGGCCGGTCAGCCCCAGCATTTT CASSVGTGAGQPQHF TRBJ1-5 few TRBV25-1 TRBD1
TGTGCCAGCAGACTTCGAGGGGCCTCGGGGGCCCAGTACTTC CASRLRGASGAQYF TRBJ2-5 once TRBV28 .
TGTGCCAGCAGCTTGGCTCCAGGGGGCGAGCAGTACTTC CASSLAPGGEQYF TRBJ2-7 . TRBV5-6 TRBD1
TGTGCCAGCATCCTTACCGCAGGGTCCCACAATGAGCAGTTCTTC CASILTAGSHNEQFF TRBJ2-1 . TRBV7-2 .
TGTGCCAGCCGACGGACAGGCCAAATAGAAGCTTTCTTT CASRRTGQIEAFF TRBJ1-1 . TRBV6-5 TRBD1
TGCGCCAGCAGCATTTCTAGCGGGAGGGCCAGTTTGAGTAATGAGCAGTTCTTC CASSISSGRASLSNEQFF TRBJ2-1 once TRBV5-1 TRBD2
TGTGCCAGCAGCATCGGGGGGTGGAATAATTCACCCCTCCACTTT CASSIGGWNNSPLHF TRBJ1-6 few TRBV7-3 .